The 24 T cell receptor beta chains presented below share a single source sample, sequenced in a study of cytomegalovirus exposure and HLA in healthy donors. Primers: 60 Vbeta forward and 13 Jbeta reverse. Only in-frame clones appear in the TCRdb table, and some are missing; sequencing was by immunoSEQ multiplex PCR. The data show some 200,000 clones, around four fifths seen once. Material for sequencing was PBMCs. The source of these receptors is a woman aged 45-65 years in good health and CMV-seropositive.

The chain has TRBV29-1 and TRBJ2-7, with D possibly matching TRBD1 (5 bases). The CDR3 runs to 12 residues. Trimming left V 3 bases short and J 3 bases short, with 9 bases between. Germline V gives CDR1 SQVTM, CDR2 ANQGSEA. CDR3 nucleotides: TGCAGCGTTGAGTTGGGGCGCTACGAGCAGTACTTC. This gives the protein CSVELGRYEQYF.

V usage is TRBV5-1 and J usage is TRBJ2-1, with D possibly being TRBD2 (5 bases). The CDR3 covers 13 residues. The germline gives CDR1 SGHRS, CDR2 YFSETQ. Trimming took off 0 bases at V and 8 bases at J, with 9 bases between the two ends. Here the CDR3 reads CASSLEGRDEQFF. CDR3 DNA sequence: TGCGCCAGCAGCTTGGAAGGGCGGGATGAGCAGTTCTTC.

A few counts support this clone. The chain has TRBV7-2 and TRBJ2-7; D is possibly TRBD2 (7 bases). This CDR3 comprises 14 residues. Germline lookup yields CDR1 SGHTA and CDR2 FQGNSA. Trimming removed 5 bases at V and 0 bases at J, with 11 bases between. The CDR3 nucleotides are TGTGCCAGCAGCGCGGGGGCCTACTCCTACGAGCAGTACTTC. Protein product: CASSAGAYSYEQYF.

The chain carries TRBV9 and TRBJ1-2; the D gene is possibly TRBD1 (6 bases). The V end was cut by 7 bases, the J end by 9 bases, with 19 bases between. This CDR3 comprises 13 residues. Per the germline V gene, CDR1 is SGDLS and CDR2 is YYNGEE. DNA for the CDR3: TGTGCCAGCGGATCAAGAGGGGGTTTGAGCTACACCTTC. Amino acid sequence: CASGSRGGLSYTF.

This chain joins TRBV7-3 and TRBJ1-2; D uncertain. This CDR3 spans 14 amino acids. Germline CDR1 and CDR2: SGHTA and FQGTGA. V dropped 3 bases and J dropped 7 bases, with 15 bases sitting between them. The CDR3 sequence is CASSFAGSLSGYTF. CDR3 nucleotide sequence: TGTGCCAGCAGCTTTGCCGGGAGTCTTAGTGGCTACACCTTC. Based on the CDR3 plus reference TRBV7-3 and TRBJ1-2, the full variable domain is GAGVSQTPSNKVTEKGKYVELRCDPISGHTALYWYRQSLGQGPEFLIYFQGTGAADDSGLPNDRFFAVRPEGSVSTLKIQRTERGDSAVYLCASSFAGSLSGYTFGSGTRLTVV.

This clone was counted once. J is TRBJ1-3 and V is TRBV19, with a weak D call TRBD1 (6 bases). V was trimmed by 6 bases and J by 0 bases, leaving 12 bases between them. The germline CDR1 and CDR2 sequences are LNHDA and SQIVND (reference sequence). The CDR3 totals 15 residues. The CDR3 region is CASSRQVDSGNTIYF. The CDR3 region has the DNA TGTGCCAGTAGCAGACAGGTTGACTCTGGAAACACCATATATTTT.

The chain has TRBV4-3 and TRBJ2-3; D is unresolved. CDR3 size: 14 residues. Trimming took off 1 base at V and 2 bases at J, with 7 bases between the two ends. CDR1 LGHNA and CDR2 YSLEER come from the germline V gene. The CDR3 bases are TGCGCCAGCAGCCAAGGGCCGCTCACAGATACGCAGTATTTT. Translated: CASSQGPLTDTQYF.

The chain recombines TRBV6-5 with TRBJ1-1; D unresolved. The CDR3 extends over 12 amino acids. CDR1 and CDR2 from the germline V gene are MNHEY and SVGAGI. Trimming cost V 6 bases and J 2 bases, with 7 bases left between them. The CDR3 nucleotides read TGTGCCAGCAGGGAGCTTAACACTGAAGCTTTCTTT. Residues: CASRELNTEAFF.

The V gene is TRBV7-8, the J gene TRBJ2-3; 8 nucleotides align to TRBD1. Trimming removed 5 bases from V and 0 bases from J; junction bases left unmatched: 4. The CDR3 length is 15 residues. The V gene's germline CDR1 is SGHVS and CDR2 FQNEAQ. CDR3 in amino acids: CASSLDRGSTDTQYF. In DNA, the CDR3 is TGTGCCAGCAGCCTAGACAGGGGTAGCACAGATACGCAGTATTTT.

The gene calls are TRBV5-4 and TRBJ1-4; TRBD1 aligns across 7 bases. The CDR3 has 15 residues. Germline CDR1 is SGHNT and CDR2 is YYREEE (reference sequence). Trimming cost V 4 bases and J 8 bases; bases outside gene matches: 11. CDR3 nucleotide sequence: TGTGCCAGCAGCCCAGGCGGGACAGAAAGGGAAAAACTGTTTTTT. It specifies CASSPGGTEREKLFF.

This chain joins TRBV4-1 and TRBJ2-7; D possibly corresponds to TRBD2 (6 bases). CDR1 and CDR2 (germline): MGHRA, YSYEKL. Trimming pared 3 bases from V and 2 bases from J, leaving 23 bases between. The CDR3 has 18 residues. CDR3 amino acids: CASSHLDFLGTGTYEQYF. The CDR3 DNA sequence: TGCGCCAGCAGCCACCTAGACTTTCTCGGGACTGGAACCTACGAGCAGTACTTC.

V and J are TRBV7-9 and TRBJ1-1; TRBD1 aligns across 8 bases. CDR3 size: 13 residues. With 6 bases clipped from V and 4 bases from J, the junction kept 4 bases outside the gene matches. CDR1 is SEHNR, CDR2 FQNEAQ, per germline (reference sequence). Written as DNA, the CDR3 is TGTGCCAGCAGTTTCACAGGGGGCACTGAAGCTTTCTTT. It specifies CASSFTGGTEAFF.

This sequence joins TRBV2 and TRBJ1-6; D is unresolved. V was pared by 6 bases and J by 6 bases, with 12 bases between. The V gene's germline CDR1 is SNHLY and CDR2 FYNNEI. The CDR3 is 14 amino acids. Here the CDR3 DNA reads TGTGCCAGCAGCTTGCAGACGGGTAATTCACCCCTCCACTTT. Its protein is CASSLQTGNSPLHF.

In nucleotides, the CDR3 is TGTGCCAGCAGCCCTAGCGGGGGGGTTCGCACAGATACGCAGTATTTT. This encodes CASSPSGGVRTDTQYF. The chain uses TRBV7-2 and TRBJ2-3; 12 nucleotides agree with TRBD2. The junction had 4 bases not matched to a gene; V was cut back by 5 bases and J by 1 base. The CDR3 contains 16 residues. CDR1 and CDR2 from the germline V gene are SGHTA and FQGNSA.

This rearrangement joins TRBV5-1 to TRBJ2-2, with D possibly TRBD2 on 5 matching bases. Germline V gene lookup returns CDR1 SGHRS and CDR2 YFSETQ. CDR3 length: 14 residues. V was trimmed by 3 bases and J by 6 bases, leaving 12 bases between them. The CDR3 DNA sequence: TGCGCCAGCAGCTCCCTACTAGACCCCGGGGAGCTGTTTTTT. This codes for CASSSLLDPGELFF.

CDR3 nucleotides: TGTGCCAGTAGTCCCGGCCAGGGGGCAGGACAGCCCCAGCATTTT. Its translation is CASSPGQGAGQPQHF. The chain recombines TRBV19 with TRBJ1-5; 8 bases match TRBD1. The CDR3 runs to 15 residues. V shed 5 bases, J shed 7 bases, and the junction held 10 bases outside the gene matches. Germline V CDR1 and CDR2: LNHDA, SQIVND (reference sequence).

The CDR3 nucleotides are TGTGCCAGCAGCGATCGGACAGGGTCCATGAACACTGAAGCTTTCTTT. This encodes CASSDRTGSMNTEAFF. The chain carries TRBV7-6 and TRBJ1-1; 8 bases are shared with TRBD1. Trimming removed 5 bases from V and 0 bases from J; junction bases left unmatched: 8. The CDR3 runs to 16 residues. Germline CDR1 SGHVS, CDR2 FNYEAQ.

The genes are TRBV29-1 and TRBJ2-5; 14 bases align to TRBD2. Germline V lookup: CDR1 SQVTM, CDR2 ANQGSEA. The CDR3 extends over 16 amino acids. The junction had 9 bases not matched to a gene; V was cut back by 4 bases and J by 5 bases. Written as DNA, the CDR3 is TGCAGCGTTGGTCGACTAGCGGGGGGGCGTCGGGAGACCCAGTACTTC. Encoded protein: CSVGRLAGGRRETQYF.

V gene TRBV19 combines with J gene TRBJ2-1; TRBD1 matches 11 bases. Trimming cost V 4 bases and J 2 bases; bases outside gene matches: 7. The CDR3 contains 17 residues. Per the germline V gene, CDR1 is LNHDA and CDR2 is SQIVND (reference sequence). The CDR3 sequence: CASSTKDRGLTYNEQFF. CDR3 bases: TGTGCCAGTAGTACCAAGGACAGGGGGCTTACCTACAATGAGCAGTTCTTC.

This clone was counted between two and nine times. The genes are TRBV7-9 and TRBJ2-3; D gene ambiguous. V shed 5 bases and J shed 0 bases, with 12 bases lying between them. Germline V gene lookup returns CDR1 SEHNR and CDR2 FQNEAQ (reference sequence). The CDR3 is made up of 15 amino acids. The CDR3 region has the DNA TGTGCCAGCAGCCTAAACCCGTCTAGCACAGATACGCAGTATTTT. This translates into CASSLNPSSTDTQYF.

V gene TRBV5-8 combines with J gene TRBJ1-2; 7 positions match TRBD1. CDR3 size: 14 residues. Germline CDR1 is SGHTS and CDR2 is YDEGEE. Unmatched junction bases numbered 3, after V lost 0 bases and J lost 4 bases. The CDR3 nucleotides are TGTGCCAGCAGCTTGGGTCGACAGGGCTATGGCTACACCTTC. Translated: CASSLGRQGYGYTF.

The rearrangement uses TRBV19 and TRBJ2-1; D unresolved. The germline gives CDR1 LNHDA, CDR2 SQIVND (reference sequence). The CDR3 runs to 12 residues. The V end was cut by 3 bases, the J end by 6 bases, with 6 bases between. The CDR3 loop reads CASSIGGNEQFF. Written as DNA, the CDR3 is TGTGCCAGTAGTATTGGCGGCAATGAGCAGTTCTTC.

There are a few counts of this clone. The V call is TRBV18, the J call TRBJ1-1; a possible D gene is TRBD1 (5 bases). Germline lookup yields CDR1 KGHSH and CDR2 LQKENI. V lost 4 bases and J lost 1, with 7 bases in between. The CDR3 contains 13 residues. CDR3 DNA sequence: TGTGCCAGCTCACTCCAGGGGAACACTGAAGCTTTCTTT. It is translated as CASSLQGNTEAFF.

The chain employs TRBV5-5 and TRBJ2-2, with D perhaps TRBD1 (5 bases). Trimming removed 0 bases from V and 4 bases from J, with 7 bases in between. The CDR3 has 14 amino acids. CDR1 is SGHKS, CDR2 YYEKEE, per germline (reference sequence). CDR3 sequence: CASSLGQGTGELFF. The CDR3 DNA follows: TGTGCCAGCAGCTTGGGTCAGGGCACCGGGGAGCTGTTTTTT.